A single sample gave rise to the 30 T cell receptor beta chains below, sequenced in a study of blood T cell repertoires in COVID-19. Generated by immunoSEQ multiplex PCR, the TCRdb table keeps only in-frame clones and is missing some. This table has over 250,000 clones, 80% to 90% appearing once. The material sequenced was peripheral blood. The receptors come from a woman in her fifties or sixties who had recovered from COVID-19.

V gene TRBV6-5 combines with J gene TRBJ2-1; 9 bases map to TRBD2. Germline loops: CDR1 MNHEY, CDR2 SVGAGI. Unmatched junction bases numbered 5, after V lost 7 bases and J lost 10 bases. The CDR3 sequence is 12 residues long. The CDR3 spells CASMQAGGEQFF. The CDR3, as DNA: TGTGCCAGCATGCAAGCGGGAGGAGAGCAGTTCTTC.

The rearrangement joins TRBV4-3 to TRBJ1-2, with a tentative D call TRBD1 (5 bases). The CDR3 contains 17 residues. CDR1 LGHNA and CDR2 YSLEER come from the germline V gene. V lost 0 bases and J 6 bases, leaving 20 bases between the germline ends. This CDR3 is CASSQDWGSGGRDGYTF. CDR3 bases: TGCGCCAGCAGCCAAGATTGGGGATCCGGGGGTCGCGATGGCTACACCTTC.

The chain carries TRBV5-4 and TRBJ2-5; 15 bases are a match to TRBD2. The length of the CDR3 is 16 residues. Germline V gene data show CDR1 as SGHNT and CDR2 as YYREEE (reference sequence). The trim removed 3 bases at V and 2 bases at J, leaving 2 bases unmatched. CDR3 nucleotide sequence: TGTGCCAGCAGCTCTGGGACTAGCGGGAGGCAAGAGACCCAGTACTTC. This gives the protein CASSSGTSGRQETQYF.

This clone was detected only a few times. The chain recombines TRBV29-1 with TRBJ2-4; TRBD1 might be the D (6 bases). The ends were cut back, 5 bases at V and 9 bases at J, with 17 bases in the middle. CDR3 length: 13 residues. CDR1 is SQVTM, CDR2 ANQGSEA, per germline. As DNA, the CDR3 is TGCAGCGTTACGGGACACCAGCACGGCATTCAGTACTTC. This sequence encodes CSVTGHQHGIQYF.

The V call is TRBV6-5, the J call TRBJ1-4; 10 positions agree with TRBD1. V shed 6 bases, J shed 7 bases, and the junction held 5 bases outside the gene matches. Germline-derived CDR1 and CDR2 are MNHEY and SVGAGI. The CDR3 covers 14 residues. The CDR3 loop reads CASRTGGAGEKLFF. The CDR3 region has the DNA TGTGCCAGCAGGACAGGGGGCGCGGGTGAAAAACTGTTTTTT.

The chain is built from TRBV28 and TRBJ1-1; D is perhaps TRBD1 (6 bases). V was pared by 5 bases and J by 1 base, with 11 bases between. The CDR3 is 14 residues long. Germline assignment: CDR1 MDHEN and CDR2 SYDVKM. The DNA for the CDR3 is TGTGCCAGCAGTCCGGGGACATCGAACACTGAAGCTTTCTTT. It translates to CASSPGTSNTEAFF.

The CDR3 DNA reads TGTGCCAGCAGCTTGCGGGACAGACCCTACGAGCAGTACTTC. Translating it yields CASSLRDRPYEQYF. The V call is TRBV5-4, the J call TRBJ2-7, with TRBD1 identical over 7 bases. There are 14 residues in the CDR3. Germline CDR1 and CDR2: SGHNT and YYREEE (reference sequence). Trimming cost V 1 base and J 2 bases; bases outside gene matches: 3.

The J gene is TRBJ2-3, the V gene TRBV28, with TRBD1 matching over 8 bases. Germline V CDR1 and CDR2: MDHEN, SYDVKM. The CDR3 runs 13 residues. The V and J ends lost 8 bases and 2 bases, in that order; junction bases with no gene match: 3. DNA of the CDR3: TGTGCCAGCGGACAGGGAAACACAGATACGCAGTATTTT. Its protein product is CASGQGNTDTQYF.

The chain recombines TRBV11-1 with TRBJ2-2; TRBD2 agrees at 9 bases. The CDR3 runs 15 residues. V dropped 8 bases and J dropped 1; count of bases not matched to a gene: 5. The germline V gene has CDR1 SGHAT and CDR2 FQDESV (reference sequence). CDR3 DNA sequence: TGTGCCAGCCGGGGGACTAGCATGAACACCGGGGAGCTGTTTTTT. Translating gives CASRGTSMNTGELFF. Looking up the rest from reference TRBV11-1 and TRBJ2-2 gives the full variable domain: EAEVAQSPRYKITEKSQAVAFWCDPISGHATLYWYRQILGQGPELLVQFQDESVVDDSQLPKDRFSAERLKGVDSTLKIQPAELGDSAMYLCASRGTSMNTGELFFGEGSRLTVL.

This rearrangement joins TRBV12-5 to TRBJ2-7, with TRBD1 matching over 7 bases. Germline V gene sequence: CDR1 LGHNT, CDR2 FRNRAP. This CDR3 is built from 15 residues. V dropped 6 bases and J dropped 2; count of bases not matched to a gene: 10. The CDR3 is CASGLTTGTAYEQYF. The CDR3 bases are TGTGCTAGTGGACTTACTACCGGGACAGCCTACGAGCAGTACTTC.

The V gene is TRBV14, the J gene TRBJ2-2; D is unclear. V lost 5 bases and J lost 8, with 15 bases in between. There are 14 residues in the CDR3. CDR1 and CDR2 from the germline V gene are SGHDN and FVKESK. The DNA for the CDR3 is TGTGCCAGCAGCGGAGTACGTGGTCCGGGGGAGCTGTTTTTT. Protein: CASSGVRGPGELFF.

This chain links TRBV7-2 with TRBJ2-7, with 7 bases identical to TRBD2. The CDR3 length is 13 residues. V shed 1 base, J shed 7 bases, and the junction held 4 bases outside the gene matches. Germline CDR1 and CDR2: SGHTA and FQGNSA. DNA for the CDR3: TGTGCCAGCAGCTTAGTGGGGAGGGGAGAGCAGTACTTC. Protein product: CASSLVGRGEQYF. The full variable domain, completed using reference TRBV7-2 and TRBJ2-7, is GAGVSQSPSNKVTEKGKDVELRCDPISGHTALYWYRQSLGQGLEFLIYFQGNSAPDKSGLPSDRFSAERTGGSVSTLTIQRTQQEDSAVYLCASSLVGRGEQYFGPGTRLTVT.

The V gene is TRBV6-5, the J gene TRBJ1-2; perhaps TRBD1 as D (5 bases). Trimming took 5 bases from V and 8 from J, leaving 12 bases between them. CDR3 length equals 12 residues. Germline values: CDR1 MNHEY, CDR2 SVGAGI. The CDR3 bases are TGTGCCAGCAGTCAGACAGAAGAAGGCTACACCTTC. This sequence encodes CASSQTEEGYTF.

This sequence joins TRBV5-1 and TRBJ2-5, with 8 bases matching TRBD1. The CDR3 has 15 residues. Germline lookup yields CDR1 SGHRS and CDR2 YFSETQ. V shed 5 bases, J shed 5 bases, and the junction held 11 bases outside the gene matches. The CDR3 DNA reads TGCGCCAGCAGGACATCCGGACAGGGAGTGGAGACCCAGTACTTC. This codes for CASRTSGQGVETQYF.

The chain recombines TRBV27 with TRBJ1-1, with D possibly being TRBD1 (5 bases). The CDR3 extends over 15 amino acids. V was shortened by 2 bases and J by 5 bases, with 15 bases between the two germline ends. Germline V gene data show CDR1 as MNHEY and CDR2 as SMNVEV (reference sequence). For the CDR3, the DNA is TGTGCCAGCAGTTTAGTGGGGGGGGTGAGGACTGAAGCTTTCTTT. It codes for CASSLVGGVRTEAFF.

The chain is built from TRBV7-2 and TRBJ1-5, with a weak D call TRBD1 (5 bases). CDR3 length: 16 residues. The V end lost 7 bases, the J end lost 2 bases, and 18 bases lay between the germline ends. From germline, CDR1 is SGHTA and CDR2 FQGNSA. For the CDR3, the DNA is TGTGCCAGCACAGGTGAAGGGGATGTGGGCAATCAGCCCCAGCATTTT. It is translated as CASTGEGDVGNQPQHF.

The chain joins TRBV13 to TRBJ2-7; unclear D gene. With 5 bases removed from V and 1 base from J, the gap between germline ends came to 12 bases. The CDR3 extends over 14 amino acids. CDR1 is PRHDT and CDR2 is FYEKMQ in the germline V gene (reference sequence). The chain's CDR3 is CASSPQGESYEQYF. The CDR3 DNA reads TGTGCCAGCAGCCCGCAAGGAGAGTCCTACGAGCAGTACTTC.

In its sample, this clone was seen once. This chain uses TRBV19 with TRBJ2-1; 10 bases are a match to TRBD2. J lost 1 base, V lost 3 bases, and 3 bases had no gene match. Germline V gene sequence: CDR1 LNHDA, CDR2 SQIVND (reference sequence). CDR3 length: 16 residues. DNA of the CDR3: TGTGCCAGTAGTATTGGACTAGCGGATTCCTACAATGAGCAGTTCTTC. Translating it yields CASSIGLADSYNEQFF.

The chain is built from TRBV28 and TRBJ1-1; 8 nucleotides agree with TRBD1. CDR1 and CDR2 (germline): MDHEN, SYDVKM. CDR3 length: 14 residues. Unmatched junction bases numbered 8, after V lost 5 bases and J lost 6 bases. The CDR3 nucleotides read TGTGCCAGCAGTAAAGGACAGGGCCGGGCTGAAGCTTTCTTT. Translated: CASSKGQGRAEAFF.

The chain carries TRBV6-2 or TRBV6-3 and TRBJ1-2; TRBD1 agrees at 8 bases. Germline V gene data show CDR1 as MNHEY and CDR2 as SVGEGT. The junction had 9 bases not matched to a gene; V was cut back by 4 bases and J by 8 bases. The CDR3 is 14 residues long. This chain's CDR3 is CASSSTGGSFGYTF. CDR3 DNA: TGTGCCAGCAGTTCTACAGGGGGTTCTTTCGGCTACACCTTC.

The chain carries TRBV18 and TRBJ2-3; TRBD1 is a possible D gene (5 bases). This CDR3 has 13 amino acids. The V gene lost 6 bases and the J gene lost 1 base, with 8 bases spanning the gap. The germline V gene encodes CDR1 KGHSH and CDR2 LQKENI. The CDR3 coding sequence is TGTGCCAGCTCGCAGGGTGGCACAGATACGCAGTATTTT. Translated, it gives CASSQGGTDTQYF.

The genes are TRBV28 and TRBJ1-1; TRBD1 matches 7 bases. Germline V gene data show CDR1 as MDHEN and CDR2 as SYDVKM. This CDR3 has 16 amino acids. The V and J ends lost 1 base and 1 base, in that order; junction bases with no gene match: 6. CDR3 region: CASSLSPGQRNTEAFF. The CDR3 coding sequence is TGTGCCAGCAGTTTATCCCCGGGACAGCGGAACACTGAAGCTTTCTTT.

The chain links TRBV28 to TRBJ1-1; perhaps TRBD1 as D (6 bases). The V gene's germline CDR1 is MDHEN and CDR2 SYDVKM. The V end was cut by 5 bases, the J end by 1 base, with 11 bases between. This CDR3 region has 14 residues. The CDR3 nucleotides read TGTGCCAGCAGTATCCGACAGGAGAACACTGAAGCTTTCTTT. This encodes CASSIRQENTEAFF.

The rearrangement joins TRBV4-3 to TRBJ2-7, with 10 bases matching TRBD2. V shed 1 base and J 0 bases; nucleotides not matched to a gene: 3. Germline V CDR1 and CDR2: LGHNA, YSLEER. This CDR3 contains 16 residues. CDR3: CASSQASSGSSYEQYF. The CDR3 nucleotides are TGCGCCAGCAGCCAAGCGTCTAGCGGGAGCTCCTACGAGCAGTACTTC.

The V and J genes are TRBV18 and TRBJ1-4, with unresolved D. With 5 bases removed from V and 5 bases from J, the gap between germline ends came to 15 bases. The CDR3 spans 15 residues. The germline V gene encodes CDR1 KGHSH and CDR2 LQKENI. The CDR3 region is CASSGLNGRNEKLFF. Here the CDR3 DNA reads TGTGCCAGCTCAGGTTTGAACGGGAGAAATGAAAAACTGTTTTTT.

The chain is built from TRBV28 and TRBJ2-5; 11 bases agree with TRBD2. The germline CDR1 and CDR2 sequences are MDHEN and SYDVKM. The CDR3 sequence is 14 residues long. Trimming cost V 4 bases and J 6 bases; bases outside gene matches: 4. CDR3 bases: TGTGCCAGCAGTTACACTAGCGGGAGACAGACCCAGTACTTC. Translated: CASSYTSGRQTQYF.

The chain uses TRBV11-1 and TRBJ2-1; a weak D match, TRBD1 (7 bases). This CDR3 contains 15 residues. The V gene's germline CDR1 is SGHAT and CDR2 FQDESV (reference sequence). V was pared by 1 base and J by 7 bases, with 14 bases between. CDR3 bases: TGTGCCAGCAGCTTAGTGTCAGGGGGAGGAAATGAGCAGTTCTTC. This encodes CASSLVSGGGNEQFF.

Regarding this clone: This is likely an artifact of a read error, given a far larger clone one base away. The V call is TRBV25-1, the J call TRBJ1-2; 7 bases fit TRBD1. The ends lost 6 bases at V and 4 bases at J; junction bases unmatched: 2. Per the germline V gene, CDR1 is MGHDK and CDR2 is SYGVNS. This CDR3 is 12 amino acids long. CDR3 sequence reads: CASSPGGYGYTF. The CDR3 DNA is TGTGCCAGCAGCCCAGGGGGCTATGGCTACACCTTC.

The J gene is TRBJ1-2, the V gene TRBV28; tentative D call: TRBD1 (5 bases). The germline V gene has CDR1 MDHEN and CDR2 SYDVKM. The CDR3 spans 14 residues. The germline V and J ends were trimmed by 7 bases and 6 bases, with 18 bases remaining between them. The CDR3 coding sequence is TGTGCCAGCATTAATCAGGGTGCGGGAGATGGCTACACCTTC. Translation gives CASINQGAGDGYTF.

The V gene is TRBV5-5, the J gene TRBJ1-2; D uncertain. The length of the CDR3 is 17 residues. The V end lost 4 bases, the J end lost 2 bases, and 21 bases lay between the germline ends. Per germline, CDR1 SGHKS and CDR2 YYEKEE (reference sequence). CDR3 in amino acids: CASSPTLRRELNYGYTF. The CDR3 DNA is TGTGCCAGCAGCCCGACACTTCGACGGGAGCTGAACTATGGCTACACCTTC.